This T cell receptor (beta chain) emerged from a study of blood T cell repertoires in COVID-19. Study-wide context: Samples came from the United States, Italy and Spain, spanning acute and convalescent COVID-19. The analysed material was cDNA or gDNA that came from T cells, B-cell-depleted T cells, or PBMCs.

This CDR3 has 13 amino acids. Germline assignment: CDR1 MDHEN and CDR2 SYDVKM. The ends lost 7 bases at V and 4 bases at J; junction bases unmatched: 7. Authors' methods: Counts of nucleated cells, estimated from reference gene primer amplification, were obtained. Repertoires were generated with immunoSEQ multiplex PCR, while TCRdb's copy carries only in-frame clones and drops some. V and J calls and clone size are as listed in that table; D and trimming were resolved from the DNA. The top ten clones hold approximately 2.4% of a sample with roughly 80,000 clones, about nine tenths of them seen once. This receptor was obtained from a man aged 50-59 years with COVID-19, enrolled during active disease. Sequences were obtained from peripheral blood. V usage is TRBV28 and J usage is TRBJ2-7; 7 bases match TRBD1. The CDR3, as DNA: TGTGCCAGCACCATAACGACAGGGTACGAGCAGTACTTC. Encoded protein: CASTITTGYEQYF.